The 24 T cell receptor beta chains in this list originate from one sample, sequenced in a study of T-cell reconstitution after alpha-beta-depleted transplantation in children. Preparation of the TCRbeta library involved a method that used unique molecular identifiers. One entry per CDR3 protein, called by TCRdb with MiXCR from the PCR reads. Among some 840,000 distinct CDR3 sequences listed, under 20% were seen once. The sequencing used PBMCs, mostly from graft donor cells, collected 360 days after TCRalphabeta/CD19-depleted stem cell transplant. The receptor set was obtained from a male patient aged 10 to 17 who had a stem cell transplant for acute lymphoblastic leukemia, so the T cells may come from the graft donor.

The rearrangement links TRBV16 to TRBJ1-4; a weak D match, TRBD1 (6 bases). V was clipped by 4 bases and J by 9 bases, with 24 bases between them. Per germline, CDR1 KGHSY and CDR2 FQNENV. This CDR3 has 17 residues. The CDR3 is CASSPTTSGQRSKKLFF. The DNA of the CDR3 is TGTGCCAGCAGCCCTACTACCTCCGGACAGAGGTCTAAAAAACTGTTTTTT.

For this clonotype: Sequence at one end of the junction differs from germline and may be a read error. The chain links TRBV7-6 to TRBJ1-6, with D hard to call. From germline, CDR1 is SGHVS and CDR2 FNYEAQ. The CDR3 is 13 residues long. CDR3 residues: CASSPLSNSPLRF. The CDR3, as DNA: TGTGCCAGCAGCCCCCTTTCCAATTCACCCCTCCGCTTT.

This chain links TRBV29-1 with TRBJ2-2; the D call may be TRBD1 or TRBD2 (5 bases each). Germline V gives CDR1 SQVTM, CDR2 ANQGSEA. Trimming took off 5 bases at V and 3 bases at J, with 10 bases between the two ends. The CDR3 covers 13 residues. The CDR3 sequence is CSVWGTDTGELFF. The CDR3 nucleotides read TGCAGCGTTTGGGGGACGGACACCGGGGAGCTGTTTTTT.

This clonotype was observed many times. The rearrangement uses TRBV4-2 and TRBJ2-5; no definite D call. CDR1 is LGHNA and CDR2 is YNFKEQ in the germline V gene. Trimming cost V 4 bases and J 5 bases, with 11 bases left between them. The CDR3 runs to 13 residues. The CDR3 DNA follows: TGTGCCAGCAGCCCCCAAAGACGGGAGACCCAGTACTTC. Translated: CASSPQRRETQYF.

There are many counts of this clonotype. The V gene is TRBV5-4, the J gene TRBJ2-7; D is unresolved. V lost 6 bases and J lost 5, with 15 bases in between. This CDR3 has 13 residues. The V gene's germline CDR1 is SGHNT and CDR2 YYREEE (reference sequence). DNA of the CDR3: TGTGCCAGCACCGGCGGTCCTTTGAACGAGCAGTACTTC. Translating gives CASTGGPLNEQYF.

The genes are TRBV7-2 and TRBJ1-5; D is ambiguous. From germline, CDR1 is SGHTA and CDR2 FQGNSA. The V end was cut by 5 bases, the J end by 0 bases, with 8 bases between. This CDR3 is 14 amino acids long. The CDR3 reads CASSPYYSNQPQHF. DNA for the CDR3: TGTGCCAGCAGCCCGTACTATAGCAATCAGCCCCAGCATTTT.

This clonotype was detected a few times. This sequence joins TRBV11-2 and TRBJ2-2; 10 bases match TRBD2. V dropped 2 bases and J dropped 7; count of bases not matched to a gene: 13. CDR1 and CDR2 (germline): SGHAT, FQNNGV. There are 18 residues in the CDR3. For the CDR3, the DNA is TGTGCCAGCAGCTTATACGGGACTAGCGTAGGGAGAGGCGGGGAGCTGTTTTTT. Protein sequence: CASSLYGTSVGRGGELFF.

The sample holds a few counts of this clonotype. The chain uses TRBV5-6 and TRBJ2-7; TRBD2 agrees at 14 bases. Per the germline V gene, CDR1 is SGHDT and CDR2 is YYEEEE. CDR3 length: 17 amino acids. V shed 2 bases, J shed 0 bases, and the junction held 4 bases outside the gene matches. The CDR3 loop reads CASSLLGTSGSSYEQYF. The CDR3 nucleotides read TGTGCCAGCAGCTTACTGGGGACTAGCGGGAGCTCCTACGAGCAGTACTTC.

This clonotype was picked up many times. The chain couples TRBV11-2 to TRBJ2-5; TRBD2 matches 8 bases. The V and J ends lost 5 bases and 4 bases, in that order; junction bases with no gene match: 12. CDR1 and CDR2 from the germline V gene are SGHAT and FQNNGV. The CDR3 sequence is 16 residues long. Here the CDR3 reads CASSLHPLAGRETQYF. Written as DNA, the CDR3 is TGTGCCAGCAGCCTCCACCCGTTAGCGGGAAGAGAGACCCAGTACTTC.

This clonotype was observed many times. CDR3 coding DNA: TGTGCCAGCAGCTTAGGGGCGACAGATACGCAGTATTTT. Protein product: CASSLGATDTQYF. The chain carries TRBV7-3 and TRBJ2-3; a possible D gene is TRBD1 (5 bases). V dropped 2 bases and J dropped 3 bases, with 6 bases sitting between them. The CDR3 is made up of 13 amino acids. Germline V gene sequence: CDR1 SGHTA, CDR2 FQGTGA.

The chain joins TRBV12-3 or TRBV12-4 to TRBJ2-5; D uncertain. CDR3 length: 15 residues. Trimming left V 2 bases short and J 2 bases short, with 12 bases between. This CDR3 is CASSLYRQSQETQYF. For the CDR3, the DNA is TGTGCCAGCAGTTTATATCGGCAGTCGCAAGAGACCCAGTACTTC.

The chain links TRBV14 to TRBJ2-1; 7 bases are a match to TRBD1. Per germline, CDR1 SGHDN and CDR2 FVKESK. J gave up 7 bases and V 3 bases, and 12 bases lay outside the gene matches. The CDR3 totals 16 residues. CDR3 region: CASSHLRGYRTNEQFF. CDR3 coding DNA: TGTGCCAGCAGCCACCTCAGGGGGTACAGGACTAATGAGCAGTTCTTC. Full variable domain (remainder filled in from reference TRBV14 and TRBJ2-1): EAGVTQFPSHSVIEKGQTVTLRCDPISGHDNLYWYRRVMGKEIKFLLHFVKESKQDESGMPNNRFLAERTGGTYSTLKVQPAELEDSGVYFCASSHLRGYRTNEQFFGPGTRLTVL.

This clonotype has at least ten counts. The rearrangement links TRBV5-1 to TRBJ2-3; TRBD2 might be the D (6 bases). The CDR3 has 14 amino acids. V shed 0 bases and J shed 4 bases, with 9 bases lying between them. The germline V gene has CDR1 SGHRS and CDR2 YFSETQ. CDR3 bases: TGCGCCAGCAGCTTGGTCGGGAGTTCAGATACGCAGTATTTT. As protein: CASSLVGSSDTQYF.

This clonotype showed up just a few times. The CDR3 region is CASSFQGDSYEQYF. In DNA form, the CDR3 reads TGCGCCAGCAGTTTTCAGGGCGACTCCTACGAGCAGTACTTC. This chain uses TRBV10-2 with TRBJ2-7; a possible D gene is TRBD1 (5 bases). Germline-derived CDR1 and CDR2 are WSHSY and SAAADI. The ends were cut back, 5 bases at V and 0 bases at J, with 11 bases in the middle. CDR3 length: 14 amino acids.

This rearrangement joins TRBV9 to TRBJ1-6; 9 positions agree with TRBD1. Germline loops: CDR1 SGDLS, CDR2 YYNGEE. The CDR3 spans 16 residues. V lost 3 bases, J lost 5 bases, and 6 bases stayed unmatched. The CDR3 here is CASSEGGQGHNSPLHF. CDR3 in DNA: TGTGCCAGCAGCGAGGGGGGACAGGGTCATAATTCACCCCTCCACTTT. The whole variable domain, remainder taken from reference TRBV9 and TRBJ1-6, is DSGVTQTPKHLITATGQRVTLRCSPRSGDLSVYWYQQSLDQGLQFLIQYYNGEERAKGNILERFSAQQFPDLHSELNLSSLELGDSALYFCASSEGGQGHNSPLHFGNGTRLTVT.

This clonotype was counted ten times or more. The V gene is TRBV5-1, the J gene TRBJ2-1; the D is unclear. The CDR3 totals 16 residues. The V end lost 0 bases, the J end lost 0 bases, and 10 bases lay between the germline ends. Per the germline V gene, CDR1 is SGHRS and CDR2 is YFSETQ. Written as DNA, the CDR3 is TGCGCCAGCAGCTTGGGCCCCAGTAGCTCCTACAATGAGCAGTTCTTC. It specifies CASSLGPSSSYNEQFF. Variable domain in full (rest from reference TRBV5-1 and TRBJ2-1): KAGVTQTPRYLIKTRGQQVTLSCSPISGHRSVSWYQQTPGQGLQFLFEYFSETQRNKGNFPGRFSGRQFSNSRSEMNVSTLELGDSALYLCASSLGPSSSYNEQFFGPGTRLTVL.

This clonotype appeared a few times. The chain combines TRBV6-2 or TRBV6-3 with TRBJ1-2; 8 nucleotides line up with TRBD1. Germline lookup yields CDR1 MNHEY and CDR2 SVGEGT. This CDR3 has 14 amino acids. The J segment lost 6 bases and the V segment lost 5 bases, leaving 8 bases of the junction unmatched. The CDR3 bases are TGTGCCAGCAGTCAGGACAGGGTATGGAATGGCTACACCTTC. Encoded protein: CASSQDRVWNGYTF.

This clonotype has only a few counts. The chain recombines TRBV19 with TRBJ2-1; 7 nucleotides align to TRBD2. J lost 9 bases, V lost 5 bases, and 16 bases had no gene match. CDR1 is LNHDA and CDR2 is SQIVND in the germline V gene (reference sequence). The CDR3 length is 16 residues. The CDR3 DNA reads TGTGCCAGTAGTGTCGGACTAGAAGGGTATCGCGGTGAGCAGTTCTTC. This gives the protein CASSVGLEGYRGEQFF.

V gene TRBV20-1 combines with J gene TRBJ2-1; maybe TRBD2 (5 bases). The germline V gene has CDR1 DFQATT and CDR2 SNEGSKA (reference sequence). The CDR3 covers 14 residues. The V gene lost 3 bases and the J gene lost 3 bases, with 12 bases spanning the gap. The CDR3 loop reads CSASGRADYNEQFF. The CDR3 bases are TGCAGTGCTAGCGGGCGAGCGGACTACAATGAGCAGTTCTTC.

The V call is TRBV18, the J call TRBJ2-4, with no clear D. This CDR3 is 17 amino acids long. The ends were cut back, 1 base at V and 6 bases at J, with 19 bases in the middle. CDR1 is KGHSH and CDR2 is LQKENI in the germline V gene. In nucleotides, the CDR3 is TGTGCCAGCTCACCACAGGATAGCTTACTCGGAGTAAACATTCAGTACTTC. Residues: CASSPQDSLLGVNIQYF.

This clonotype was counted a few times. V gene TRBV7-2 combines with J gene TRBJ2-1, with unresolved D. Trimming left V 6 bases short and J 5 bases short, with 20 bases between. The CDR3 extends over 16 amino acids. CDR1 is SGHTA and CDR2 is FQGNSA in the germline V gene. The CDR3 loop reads CASRSWPNQGNNEQFF. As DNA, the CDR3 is TGTGCCAGCAGATCGTGGCCTAATCAAGGGAACAATGAGCAGTTCTTC.

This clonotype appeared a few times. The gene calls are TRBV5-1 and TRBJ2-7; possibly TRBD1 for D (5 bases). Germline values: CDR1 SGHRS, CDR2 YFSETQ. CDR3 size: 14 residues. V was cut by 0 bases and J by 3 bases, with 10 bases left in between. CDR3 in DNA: TGCGCCAGCAGCTTGGGCAGGGTTGGCTACGAGCAGTACTTC. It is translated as CASSLGRVGYEQYF. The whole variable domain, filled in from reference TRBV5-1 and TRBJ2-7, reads KAGVTQTPRYLIKTRGQQVTLSCSPISGHRSVSWYQQTPGQGLQFLFEYFSETQRNKGNFPGRFSGRQFSNSRSEMNVSTLELGDSALYLCASSLGRVGYEQYFGPGTRLTVT.

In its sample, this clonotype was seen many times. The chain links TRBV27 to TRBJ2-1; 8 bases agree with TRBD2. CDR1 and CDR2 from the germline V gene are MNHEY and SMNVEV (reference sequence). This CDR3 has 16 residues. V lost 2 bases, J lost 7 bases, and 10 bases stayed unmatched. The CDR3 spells CASSLLFTSGTNEQFF. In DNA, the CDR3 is TGTGCCAGCAGTTTACTTTTCACTAGCGGTACAAATGAGCAGTTCTTC.

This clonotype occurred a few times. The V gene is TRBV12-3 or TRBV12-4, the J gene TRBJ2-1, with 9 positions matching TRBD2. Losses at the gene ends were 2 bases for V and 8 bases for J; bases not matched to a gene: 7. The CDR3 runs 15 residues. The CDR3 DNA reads TGTGCCAGCAGTTTACTAGCGGGGACTACCCATGAGCAGTTCTTC. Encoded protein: CASSLLAGTTHEQFF.